This T cell receptor (beta chain) was profiled in a study of blood T cells in healthy people across ages. Then a second PCR, running about 6 to 12 cycles, was carried out with a sample-barcoded 5' primer and a J-beta primer mix. TCRdb ran MiXCR on the 5' RACE reads and lists one entry per CDR3 protein. Of approximately 1,700,000 distinct CDR3 sequences in the sample, about two fifths were seen once. General study points: Greater diversity and more naive CD4+ cells were seen in long-lived donors than in aged donors.

CDR3 length equals 13 residues. V was cut by 6 bases and J by 1 base, with 11 bases left in between. Germline V gives CDR1 DFQATT, CDR2 SNEGSKA (reference sequence). This clonotype showed up just a few times. The antigen is not known. Sequenced material: blood. This chain connects TRBV20-1 to TRBJ2-3; possible D gene TRBD1, 6 bases. This sequence was found in a human donor in good health. The CDR3 DNA sequence: TGCAGTGCCCAACAGGGCGGCACAGATACGCAGTATTTT. Protein: CSAQQGGTDTQYF.